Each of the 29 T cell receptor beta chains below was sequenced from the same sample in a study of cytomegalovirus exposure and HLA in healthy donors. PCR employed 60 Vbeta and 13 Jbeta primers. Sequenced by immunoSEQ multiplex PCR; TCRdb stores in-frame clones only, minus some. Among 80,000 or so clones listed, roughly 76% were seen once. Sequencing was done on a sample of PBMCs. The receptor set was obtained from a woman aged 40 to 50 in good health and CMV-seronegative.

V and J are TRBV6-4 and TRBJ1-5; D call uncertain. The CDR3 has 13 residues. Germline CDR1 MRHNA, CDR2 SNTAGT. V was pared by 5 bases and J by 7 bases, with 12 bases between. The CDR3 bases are TGTGCCAGCAGTAGGGAGCTCCGACAGCCCCAGCATTTT. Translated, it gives CASSRELRQPQHF.

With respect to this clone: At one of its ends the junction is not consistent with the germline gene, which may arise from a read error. The CDR3 is CAITESISATYEQYF. DNA for the CDR3: TGTGCCATCACTGAGTCTATTAGCGCGACCTACGAGCAGTACTTC. The chain couples TRBV10-3 to TRBJ2-7; TRBD2 is a possible D gene (5 bases). The CDR3 covers 15 residues. Germline CDR1 reads ENHRY; CDR2 reads SYGVKD.

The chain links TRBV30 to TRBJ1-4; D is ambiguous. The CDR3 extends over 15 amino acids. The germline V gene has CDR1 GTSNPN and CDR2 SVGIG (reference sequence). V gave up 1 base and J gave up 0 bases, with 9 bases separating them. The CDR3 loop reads CAWSGLIATNEKLFF. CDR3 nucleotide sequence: TGTGCCTGGAGTGGACTAATTGCAACTAATGAAAAACTGTTTTTT.

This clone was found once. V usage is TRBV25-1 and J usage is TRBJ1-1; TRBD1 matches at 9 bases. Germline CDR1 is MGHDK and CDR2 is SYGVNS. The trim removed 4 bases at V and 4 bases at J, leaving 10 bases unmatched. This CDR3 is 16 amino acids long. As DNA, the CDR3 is TGTGCCAGCAGTGCATGGGGACAGGGCGCGGGCACTGAAGCTTTCTTT. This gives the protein CASSAWGQGAGTEAFF.

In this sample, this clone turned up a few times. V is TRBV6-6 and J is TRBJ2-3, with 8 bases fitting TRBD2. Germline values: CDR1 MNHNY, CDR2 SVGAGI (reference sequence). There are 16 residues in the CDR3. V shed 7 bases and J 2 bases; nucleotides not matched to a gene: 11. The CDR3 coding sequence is TGTGCCAGCATTGGGCCAGCGGGGGACCACACAGATACGCAGTATTTT. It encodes CASIGPAGDHTDTQYF.

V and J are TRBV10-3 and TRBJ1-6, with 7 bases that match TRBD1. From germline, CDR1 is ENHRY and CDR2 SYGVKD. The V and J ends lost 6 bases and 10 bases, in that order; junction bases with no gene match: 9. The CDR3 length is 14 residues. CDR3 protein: CAIRGTVLDSPLHF. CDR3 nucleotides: TGTGCCATCAGGGGGACAGTTTTAGACTCACCCCTCCACTTT.

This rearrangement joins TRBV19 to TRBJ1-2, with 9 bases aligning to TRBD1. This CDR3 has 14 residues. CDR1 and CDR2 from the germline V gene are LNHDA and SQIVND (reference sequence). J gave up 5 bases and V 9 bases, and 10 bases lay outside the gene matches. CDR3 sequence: CASATPGTGYGYTF. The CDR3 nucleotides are TGTGCCAGCGCAACTCCCGGGACAGGGTATGGCTACACCTTC.

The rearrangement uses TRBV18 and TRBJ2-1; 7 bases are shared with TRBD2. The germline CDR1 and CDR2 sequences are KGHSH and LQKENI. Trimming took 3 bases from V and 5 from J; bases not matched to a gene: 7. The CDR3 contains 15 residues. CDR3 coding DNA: TGTGCCAGCTCACCGGGCGGGAGTGCGAACAATGAGCAGTTCTTC. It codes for CASSPGGSANNEQFF.

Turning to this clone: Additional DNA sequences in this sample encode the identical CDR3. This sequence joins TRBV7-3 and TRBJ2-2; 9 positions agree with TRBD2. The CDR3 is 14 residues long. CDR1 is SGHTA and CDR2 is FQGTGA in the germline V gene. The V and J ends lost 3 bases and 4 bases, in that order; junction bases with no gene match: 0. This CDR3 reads CASSLGLATGELFF. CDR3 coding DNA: TGTGCCAGCAGCTTGGGACTAGCCACCGGGGAGCTGTTTTTT.

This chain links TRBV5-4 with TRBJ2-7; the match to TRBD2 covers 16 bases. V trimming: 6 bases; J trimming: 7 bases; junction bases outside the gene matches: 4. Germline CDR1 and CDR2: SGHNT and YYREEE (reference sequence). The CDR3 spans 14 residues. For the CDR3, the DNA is TGTGCCAGCAACCCGGGACTAGCGGGAGGGGAGCAGTACTTC. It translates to CASNPGLAGGEQYF.

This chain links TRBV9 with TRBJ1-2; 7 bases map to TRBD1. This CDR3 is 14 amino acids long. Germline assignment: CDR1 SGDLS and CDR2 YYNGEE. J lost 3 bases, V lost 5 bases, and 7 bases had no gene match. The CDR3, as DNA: TGTGCCAGCAGTGGCCCCAGGGGGTACTATGGCTACACCTTC. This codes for CASSGPRGYYGYTF.

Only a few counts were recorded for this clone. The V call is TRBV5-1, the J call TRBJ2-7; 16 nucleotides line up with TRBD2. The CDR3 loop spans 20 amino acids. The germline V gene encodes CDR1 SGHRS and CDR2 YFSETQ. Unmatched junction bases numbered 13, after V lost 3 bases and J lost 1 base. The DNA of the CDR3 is TGCGCCAGCAGCTACATTGGGACTAGCGGGGGGGCGGTCCAGTCCTACGAGCAGTACTTC. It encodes CASSYIGTSGGAVQSYEQYF.

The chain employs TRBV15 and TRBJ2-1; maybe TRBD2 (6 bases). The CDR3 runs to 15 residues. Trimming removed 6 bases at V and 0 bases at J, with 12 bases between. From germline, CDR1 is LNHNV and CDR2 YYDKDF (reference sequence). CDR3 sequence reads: CATSRDSSSYNEQFF. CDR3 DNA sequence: TGTGCCACCAGTAGGGACTCCAGCTCCTACAATGAGCAGTTCTTC. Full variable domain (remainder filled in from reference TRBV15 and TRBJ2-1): DAMVIQNPRYQVTQFGKPVTLSCSQTLNHNVMYWYQQKSSQAPKLLFHYYDKDFNNEADTPDNFQSRRPNTSFCFLDIRSPGLGDTAMYLCATSRDSSSYNEQFFGPGTRLTVL.

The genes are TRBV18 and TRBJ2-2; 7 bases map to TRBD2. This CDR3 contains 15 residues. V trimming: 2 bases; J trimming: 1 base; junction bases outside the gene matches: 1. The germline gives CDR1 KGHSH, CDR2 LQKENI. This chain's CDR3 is CASSPIAGNTGELFF. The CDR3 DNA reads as TGTGCCAGCTCACCAATAGCGGGGAACACCGGGGAGCTGTTTTTT.

In DNA, the CDR3 is TGCGCCAGCAGCTTGGCCGGAGACAGGGGAAATGAGCAGTTCTTC. This codes for CASSLAGDRGNEQFF. The chain has TRBV5-1 and TRBJ2-1, with 8 nucleotides matching TRBD1. Germline V gene sequence: CDR1 SGHRS, CDR2 YFSETQ. This CDR3 comprises 15 residues. The junction had 6 bases not matched to a gene; V was cut back by 0 bases and J by 7 bases.

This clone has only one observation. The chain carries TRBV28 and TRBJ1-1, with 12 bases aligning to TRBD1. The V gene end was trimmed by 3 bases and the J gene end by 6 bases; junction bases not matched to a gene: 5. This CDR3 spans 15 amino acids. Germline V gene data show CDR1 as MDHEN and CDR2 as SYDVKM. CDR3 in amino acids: CASSFGTGGRAEAFF. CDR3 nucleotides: TGTGCCAGCAGTTTTGGGACAGGGGGCAGAGCTGAAGCTTTCTTT. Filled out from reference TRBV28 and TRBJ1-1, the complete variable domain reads DVKVTQSSRYLVKRTGEKVFLECVQDMDHENMFWYRQDPGLGLRLIYFSYDVKMKEKGDIPEGYSVSREKKERFSLILESASTNQTSMYLCASSFGTGGRAEAFFGQGTRLTVV.

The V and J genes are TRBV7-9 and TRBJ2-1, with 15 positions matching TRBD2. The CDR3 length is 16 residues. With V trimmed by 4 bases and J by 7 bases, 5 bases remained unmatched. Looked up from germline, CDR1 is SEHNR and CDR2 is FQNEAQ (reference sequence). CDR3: CASSSGLAGGRNEQFF. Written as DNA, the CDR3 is TGTGCCAGCAGCTCCGGACTAGCGGGAGGGAGGAATGAGCAGTTCTTC.

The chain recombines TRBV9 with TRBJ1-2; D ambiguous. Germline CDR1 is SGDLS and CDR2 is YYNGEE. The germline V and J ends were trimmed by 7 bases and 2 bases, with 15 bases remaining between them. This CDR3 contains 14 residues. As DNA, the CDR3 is TGTGCCAGCGCAAGCGGCAGTCTAAACTATGGCTACACCTTC. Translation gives CASASGSLNYGYTF.

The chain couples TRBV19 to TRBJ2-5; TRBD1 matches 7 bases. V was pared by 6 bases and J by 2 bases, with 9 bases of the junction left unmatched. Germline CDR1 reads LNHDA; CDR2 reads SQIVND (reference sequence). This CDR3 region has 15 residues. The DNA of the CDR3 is TGTGCCAGTAGATCGACAGGGATGGGACAAGAGACCCAGTACTTC. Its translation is CASRSTGMGQETQYF.

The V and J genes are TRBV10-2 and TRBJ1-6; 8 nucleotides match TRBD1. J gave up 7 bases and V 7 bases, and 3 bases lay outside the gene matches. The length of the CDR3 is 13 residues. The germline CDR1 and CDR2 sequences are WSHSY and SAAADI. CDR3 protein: CASTGQVNSPLHF. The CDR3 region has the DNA TGCGCCAGCACGGGACAGGTCAATTCACCCCTCCACTTT.

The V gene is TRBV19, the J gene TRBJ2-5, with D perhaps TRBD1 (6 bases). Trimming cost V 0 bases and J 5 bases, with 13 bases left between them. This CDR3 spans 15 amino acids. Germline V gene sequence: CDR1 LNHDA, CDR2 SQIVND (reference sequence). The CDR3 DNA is TGTGCCAGTAGTATAGATCCAACAGGGTTGGAGACCCAGTACTTC. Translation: CASSIDPTGLETQYF.

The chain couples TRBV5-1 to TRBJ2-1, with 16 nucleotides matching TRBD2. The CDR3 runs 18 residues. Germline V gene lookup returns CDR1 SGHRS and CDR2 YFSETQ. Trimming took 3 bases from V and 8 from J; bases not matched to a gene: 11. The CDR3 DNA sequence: TGCGCCAGCAGCTCTCTGGGACTAGCGGGGGGGGCGGCCTATGAGCAGTTCTTC. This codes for CASSSLGLAGGAAYEQFF.

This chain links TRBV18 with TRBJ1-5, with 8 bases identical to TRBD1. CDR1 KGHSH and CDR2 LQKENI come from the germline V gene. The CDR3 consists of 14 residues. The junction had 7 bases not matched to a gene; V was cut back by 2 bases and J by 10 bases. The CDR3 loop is CASSPDRGRLPQHF. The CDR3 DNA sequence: TGTGCCAGCTCACCAGACAGGGGCCGGCTACCCCAGCATTTT.

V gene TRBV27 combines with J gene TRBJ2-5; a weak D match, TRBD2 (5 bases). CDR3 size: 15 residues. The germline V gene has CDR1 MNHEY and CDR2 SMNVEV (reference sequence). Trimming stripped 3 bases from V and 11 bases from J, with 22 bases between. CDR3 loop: CASSFAARRHGEQYF. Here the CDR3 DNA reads TGTGCCAGCAGTTTCGCGGCTAGGAGACATGGGGAGCAGTACTTC.

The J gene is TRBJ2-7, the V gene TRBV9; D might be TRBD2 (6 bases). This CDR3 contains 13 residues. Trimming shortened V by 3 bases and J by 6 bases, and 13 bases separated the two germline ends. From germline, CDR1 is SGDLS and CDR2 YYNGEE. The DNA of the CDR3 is TGTGCCAGCAGCGCGACACCGACTAGCGAGCAGTACTTC. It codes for CASSATPTSEQYF.

The CDR3 reads CASSEGTGGLEQYF. CDR3 bases: TGTGCCAGCAGCGAAGGGACAGGGGGCCTCGAGCAGTACTTC. The rearrangement links TRBV7-2 to TRBJ2-5; 12 bases fit TRBD1. The J call could be wrong; TRBJ2-7 is a better fit for the DNA end. CDR1 SGHTA and CDR2 FQGNSA come from the germline V gene. The CDR3 runs 14 residues.

CDR3 sequence reads: CASSVSTLASTQYF. Written as DNA, the CDR3 is TGTGCCAGCAGCGTTAGTACCTTAGCATCTACGCAGTATTTT. The chain uses TRBV9 and TRBJ2-3; D uncertain. The CDR3 consists of 14 residues. Germline values: CDR1 SGDLS, CDR2 YYNGEE. Trimming took 2 bases from V and 8 from J, leaving 15 bases between them.

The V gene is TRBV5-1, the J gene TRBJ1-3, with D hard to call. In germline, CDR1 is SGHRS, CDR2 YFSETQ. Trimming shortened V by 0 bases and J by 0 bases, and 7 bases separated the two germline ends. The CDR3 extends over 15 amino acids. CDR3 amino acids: CASSLGSGSGNTIYF. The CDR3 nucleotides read TGCGCCAGCAGCTTGGGATCCGGCTCTGGAAACACCATATATTTT.

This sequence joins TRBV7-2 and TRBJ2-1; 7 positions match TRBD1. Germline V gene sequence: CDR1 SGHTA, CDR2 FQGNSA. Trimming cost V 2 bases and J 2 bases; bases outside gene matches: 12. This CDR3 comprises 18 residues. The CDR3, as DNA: TGTGCCAGCAGCTTATATGGAGTCTGGACAGGAGCCTACAATGAGCAGTTCTTC. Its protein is CASSLYGVWTGAYNEQFF.